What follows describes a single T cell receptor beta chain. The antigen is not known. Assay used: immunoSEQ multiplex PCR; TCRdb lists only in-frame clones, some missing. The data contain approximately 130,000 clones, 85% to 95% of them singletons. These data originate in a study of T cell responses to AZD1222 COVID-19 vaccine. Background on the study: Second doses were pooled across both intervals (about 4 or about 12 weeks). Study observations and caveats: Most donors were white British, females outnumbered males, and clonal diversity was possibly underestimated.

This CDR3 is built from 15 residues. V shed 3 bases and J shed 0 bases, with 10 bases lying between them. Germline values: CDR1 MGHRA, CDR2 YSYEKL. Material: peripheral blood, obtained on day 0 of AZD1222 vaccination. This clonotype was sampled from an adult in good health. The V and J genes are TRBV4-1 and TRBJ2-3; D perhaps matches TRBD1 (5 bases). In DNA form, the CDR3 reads TGCGCCAGCAGCCAGTGGCAGGGAAGCACAGATACGCAGTATTTT. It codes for CASSQWQGSTDTQYF.